The sequence of this T cell receptor (beta chain) was determined in a study of T cell responses to AZD1222 COVID-19 vaccine. This CDR3 comprises 19 residues. Germline V gene lookup returns CDR1 SGHRS and CDR2 YFSETQ. Trimming removed 4 bases at V and 2 bases at J, with 22 bases between. The data were produced by immunoSEQ multiplex PCR, yet TCRdb's version contains in-frame clones alone and is incomplete. The repertoire consists of over 100,000 clones, with around nine tenths occurring once and the leading ten covering 6.9%. The chain combines TRBV5-1 with TRBJ2-6; tentatively, D is TRBD2 (5 bases). The sequences come from peripheral blood, collected on day 0 of AZD1222 vaccination. The source of this sequence is an adult in good health. The chain's CDR3 is CASSPGPRATFPGANVLTF. CDR3 DNA sequence: TGCGCCAGCAGCCCCGGACCGAGGGCCACCTTTCCTGGGGCCAACGTCCTGACTTTC.